The 21 T cell receptor beta chains below come from one sample, sequenced in a study of blood T cell repertoires in COVID-19. Using immunoSEQ multiplex PCR, the repertoire was profiled, and TCRdb retains in-frame clones only, with some absent. The table records more than 85,000 clones, 87% of them present only once. The specimen was peripheral blood. These receptors came from a woman aged 45-65 years with COVID-19, enrolled during active disease.

This clone was observed a single time. V is TRBV3-1 (or the pseudogene TRBV3-2) and J is TRBJ2-7; D unclear. CDR1 and CDR2 (germline): LGHDT, YNNKEL (reference sequence). The CDR3 is made up of 12 amino acids. The V end lost 0 bases, the J end lost 6 bases, and 6 bases lay between the germline ends. CDR3: CASSQDIPEQYF. CDR3 in DNA: TGTGCCAGCAGCCAAGATATTCCCGAGCAGTACTTC.

The gene calls are TRBV19 and TRBJ2-1, with D possibly being TRBD1 (6 bases). The V gene's germline CDR1 is LNHDA and CDR2 SQIVND (reference sequence). This CDR3 spans 15 amino acids. V was cut by 7 bases and J by 7 bases, with 20 bases left in between. The CDR3 DNA is TGTGCCAGTAAAATGGGGGCCAGCCTGGCTAATGAGCAGTTCTTC. This sequence encodes CASKMGASLANEQFF.

V and J are TRBV9 and TRBJ1-2, with 7 bases lining up with TRBD1. The junction had 7 bases not matched to a gene; V was cut back by 0 bases and J by 8 bases. Germline CDR1 is SGDLS and CDR2 is YYNGEE. The CDR3 spans 14 residues. DNA of the CDR3: TGTGCCAGCAGCGTAGGGTGGACAGGCGAGGGCTACACCTTC. Residues: CASSVGWTGEGYTF.

The J gene is TRBJ1-2, the V gene TRBV9, with D tentatively TRBD1 (5 bases). Trimming took 2 bases from V and 0 from J, leaving 14 bases between them. The CDR3 contains 16 residues. Germline V lookup: CDR1 SGDLS, CDR2 YYNGEE. CDR3 sequence: CASSVAPDSPNYGYTF. The CDR3 bases are TGTGCCAGCAGCGTTGCCCCCGACAGCCCTAACTATGGCTACACCTTC.

The CDR3 sequence: CASSDQGSYNEQFF. The DNA of the CDR3 is TGTGCCAGCAGTGACCAGGGATCCTACAATGAGCAGTTCTTC. J is TRBJ2-1 and V is TRBV2; D may be TRBD1 (5 bases). V dropped 3 bases and J dropped 1 base, with 7 bases sitting between them. The CDR3 runs to 14 residues. Germline CDR1 and CDR2: SNHLY and FYNNEI.

J is TRBJ1-6 and V is TRBV5-6; perhaps TRBD1 as D (5 bases). The germline V and J ends were trimmed by 2 bases and 8 bases, with 11 bases remaining between them. Germline V gene sequence: CDR1 SGHDT, CDR2 YYEEEE. The CDR3 covers 14 residues. CDR3 residues: CASSFQGLDSPLHF. As DNA, the CDR3 is TGTGCCAGCAGCTTTCAGGGATTGGATTCACCCCTCCACTTT.

This chain connects TRBV6-5 to TRBJ1-2; 10 bases match TRBD1. Germline trimming cut 6 bases from V and 8 bases from J; bases unmatched to any gene: 6. Germline V gives CDR1 MNHEY, CDR2 SVGAGI. The CDR3 is made up of 13 amino acids. The chain's CDR3 is CASSWDRGKGYTF. The CDR3 DNA is TGTGCCAGCAGCTGGGACAGGGGTAAGGGCTACACCTTC.

This clone was observed once. This chain joins TRBV7-6 and TRBJ1-6; D uncertain. Per the germline V gene, CDR1 is SGHVS and CDR2 is FNYEAQ. CDR3 length equals 16 residues. Trimming took off 3 bases at V and 2 bases at J, with 11 bases between the two ends. CDR3 sequence (DNA): TGTGCCAGCAGCTTCGGGGAGGTAGCCTATAATTCACCCCTCCACTTT. Its protein product is CASSFGEVAYNSPLHF.

The rearrangement uses TRBV27 and TRBJ2-7; TRBD2 is a possible D gene (6 bases). V lost 4 bases and J lost 0, with 10 bases in between. Germline V gene data show CDR1 as MNHEY and CDR2 as SMNVEV (reference sequence). The CDR3 spans 14 residues. CDR3: CASSWAGFSYEQYF. As DNA, the CDR3 is TGTGCCAGCAGTTGGGCGGGGTTCTCCTACGAGCAGTACTTC.

The chain links TRBV6-5 to TRBJ2-3; TRBD2 matches 11 bases. The germline CDR1 and CDR2 sequences are MNHEY and SVGAGI. V lost 10 bases, J lost 4 bases, and 4 bases stayed unmatched. CDR3 length: 13 residues. CDR3 in amino acids: CATFSGGADTQYF. The CDR3 DNA reads TGTGCCACCTTTAGCGGGGGGGCAGATACGCAGTATTTT.

This clone came up once. The rearrangement links TRBV2 to TRBJ2-3; 11 bases are shared with TRBD1. Trimming took 8 bases from V and 0 from J; bases not matched to a gene: 10. Germline V gene sequence: CDR1 SNHLY, CDR2 FYNNEI. CDR3 length: 17 amino acids. As DNA, the CDR3 is TGTGCCAGCCCGGACAGGGGGCCTCACCACAGCACAGATACGCAGTATTTT. Amino acid sequence: CASPDRGPHHSTDTQYF.

This chain uses TRBV9 with TRBJ2-5; TRBD2 aligns across 7 bases. With V trimmed by 4 bases and J by 2 bases, 11 bases remained unmatched. CDR1 is SGDLS, CDR2 YYNGEE, per germline. The CDR3 has 16 residues. The CDR3 here is CASSPRGAGRQETQYF. CDR3 DNA sequence: TGTGCCAGCAGCCCTCGTGGAGCGGGGCGACAAGAGACCCAGTACTTC.

The CDR3: CASRTPGGLRTEAFF. CDR3 coding DNA: TGTGCCAGCAGGACCCCCGGGGGGCTAAGAACTGAAGCTTTCTTT. J is TRBJ1-1 and V is TRBV27, with D possibly matching TRBD1 (6 bases). The germline V gene has CDR1 MNHEY and CDR2 SMNVEV (reference sequence). Trimming cost V 6 bases and J 5 bases, with 19 bases left between them. The CDR3 sequence is 15 residues long.

The chain links TRBV6-2 or TRBV6-3 to TRBJ2-1; D call uncertain. Trimming took 2 bases from V and 0 from J, leaving 11 bases between them. The CDR3 is 16 amino acids. Germline V gene lookup returns CDR1 MNHEY and CDR2 SVGEGT. Here the CDR3 DNA reads TGTGCCAGCAGTTACGCGAGGCGCAGCTCCTACAATGAGCAGTTCTTC. Amino acid sequence: CASSYARRSSYNEQFF.

This chain links TRBV6-5 with TRBJ1-6, with 10 bases lining up with TRBD1. The CDR3 sequence is 16 residues long. J lost 9 bases, V lost 2 bases, and 7 bases had no gene match. Per germline, CDR1 MNHEY and CDR2 SVGAGI. The CDR3 nucleotides read TGTGCCAGCAGTTACCGGACAGGGGGGAGTGGTTCACCCCTCCACTTT. As protein: CASSYRTGGSGSPLHF.

The sample holds one count of this clone. The chain carries TRBV6-5 and TRBJ2-2; tentatively, D is TRBD2 (5 bases). The CDR3 is 14 residues long. The V and J ends lost 6 bases and 9 bases respectively, with 17 bases between them. Germline CDR1 MNHEY, CDR2 SVGAGI. For the CDR3, the DNA is TGTGCCAGCAGCCCGCGCCTAGCTCGAAGGGAGCTGTTTTTT. Its protein is CASSPRLARRELFF.

The chain couples TRBV3-1 (or the pseudogene TRBV3-2) to TRBJ1-2; TRBD1 agrees at 8 bases. The V gene end was trimmed by 5 bases and the J gene end by 4 bases; junction bases not matched to a gene: 6. This CDR3 has 14 amino acids. Germline CDR1 LGHDT, CDR2 YNNKEL (reference sequence). CDR3 DNA sequence: TGTGCCAGCAGCACAGGGGGAGTTGGCTATGGCTACACCTTC. Its translation: CASSTGGVGYGYTF.

The rearrangement uses TRBV30 and TRBJ1-1; possible D gene TRBD1, 6 bases. CDR1 is GTSNPN, CDR2 SVGIG, per germline (reference sequence). V gave up 4 bases and J gave up 0 bases, with 12 bases separating them. This CDR3 is 14 amino acids long. The DNA for the CDR3 is TGTGCCTGGACCAGGACAGCCCTGAACACTGAAGCTTTCTTT. Amino acid sequence: CAWTRTALNTEAFF.

This chain links TRBV10-1 with TRBJ1-2, with 10 bases that match TRBD1. Unmatched junction bases numbered 13, after V lost 4 bases and J lost 5 bases. Germline V lookup: CDR1 WNHNN, CDR2 SYGVQD (reference sequence). The CDR3 extends over 17 amino acids. CDR3 loop: CASSAANRDRGRYGYTF. CDR3 sequence (DNA): TGCGCCAGCAGTGCGGCGAACCGGGACAGGGGTAGATATGGCTACACCTTC.

The chain combines TRBV6-5 with TRBJ1-1; a weak D match, TRBD1 (6 bases). The CDR3 extends over 13 amino acids. Germline CDR1 MNHEY, CDR2 SVGAGI. V lost 6 bases and J lost 0, with 8 bases in between. The CDR3 DNA reads as TGTGCCAGCAGCGGACAGCTGAACACTGAAGCTTTCTTT. Residues: CASSGQLNTEAFF.

This clone was counted a single time. The gene calls are TRBV9 and TRBJ1-1; maybe TRBD1 (6 bases). V gave up 0 bases and J gave up 1 base, with 10 bases separating them. The V gene's germline CDR1 is SGDLS and CDR2 YYNGEE. This CDR3 has 15 amino acids. CDR3 sequence reads: CASSVGGQKNTEAFF. In DNA, the CDR3 is TGTGCCAGCAGCGTAGGAGGACAGAAGAACACTGAAGCTTTCTTT. Full variable domain (remainder filled in from reference TRBV9 and TRBJ1-1): DSGVTQTPKHLITATGQRVTLRCSPRSGDLSVYWYQQSLDQGLQFLIQYYNGEERAKGNILERFSAQQFPDLHSELNLSSLELGDSALYFCASSVGGQKNTEAFFGQGTRLTVV.